Ten or more counts support the clone carrying this T cell receptor beta chain. The sample originates from a study of T cells in Graves' hyperthyroidism and ophthalmopathy. What was amplified from RNA transcripts were TCR beta CDR3 regions. During a first-round RT-PCR of the TCR CDR3, the HTBI primer set was used. A single record per CDR3 protein comes from TCRdb applying MiXCR to the multiplex PCR reads. This sample yields approximately 570,000 distinct CDR3 sequences, of which 15% to 20% are seen a single time; roughly 50% belongs to the top ten. CDR1 and CDR2 (germline): PRHDT, FYEKMQ (reference sequence). J lost 1 base, V lost 0 bases, and 6 bases had no gene match. CDR3 length equals 17 residues.

The sample consisted of blood. The gene calls are TRBV13 and TRBJ2-3; TRBD2 agrees at 8 bases. The receptor comes from a middle-aged man with Graves' ophthalmopathy. The CDR3: CASSLGTSESGTDTQYF. The CDR3 DNA reads as TGTGCCAGCAGCTTAGGGACTAGCGAGTCGGGCACAGATACGCAGTATTTT.